One T cell receptor beta chain is described in this entry. The data were taken from a study of blood T cell repertoires in COVID-19. Study information: T cells, B-cell-depleted T cells, or PBMCs provided the cDNA or gDNA that served as material.

As handled by the study authors: Amplifying reference gene primers gave estimates of nucleated cell counts. Sequencing used immunoSEQ multiplex PCR; TCRdb keeps in-frame clones, though not all of them. That table is the source of V, J and clone size, and D and trimming were worked out from the DNA. The data contain roughly 160,000 clones, around 79% of them singletons. The V and J ends lost 2 bases and 2 bases, in that order; junction bases with no gene match: 0. Germline CDR1 reads MNHEY; CDR2 reads SVGAGI. The CDR3 contains 14 residues. Sequencing was done on a sample of peripheral blood. V and J are TRBV6-5 and TRBJ1-5; TRBD1 aligns across 7 bases. The receptor was derived from a woman between 55 and 75 years old with COVID-19, enrolled during active disease. The CDR3 nucleotides read TGTGCCAGCAGTTACGGGACAGGCAATCAGCCCCAGCATTTT. As protein: CASSYGTGNQPQHF.